What follows are 20 T cell receptor beta chains derived from one specimen sequenced in a study of T cells in localized non-small cell lung cancer. The repertoire was sequenced with immunoSEQ multiplex PCR; TCRdb's copy has only in-frame clones and lacks some. This table has 50,000 to 55,000 clones, roughly 88% appearing once. Source: peripheral blood mononuclear cells, taken before any cancer treatment. The receptors here all came from a man aged 35-75 years with stage III lung adenocarcinoma.

The chain carries TRBV27 and TRBJ2-7; the D gene is possibly TRBD2 (5 bases). CDR3 length: 16 residues. CDR1 MNHEY and CDR2 SMNVEV come from the germline V gene (reference sequence). V lost 0 bases and J lost 6, with 18 bases in between. CDR3 region: CASSLSASGVVGEQYF. The DNA for the CDR3 is TGTGCCAGCAGTTTATCTGCCTCCGGGGTCGTAGGCGAGCAGTACTTC.

The chain combines TRBV5-1 with TRBJ1-1, with 8 bases aligning to TRBD1. This CDR3 has 15 residues. Trimming took 3 bases from V and 5 from J; bases not matched to a gene: 9. CDR1 is SGHRS, CDR2 YFSETQ, per germline. The CDR3 DNA follows: TGCGCCAGCAGCTCCCGACAGGGGCCGGGAACTGAAGCTTTCTTT. This codes for CASSSRQGPGTEAFF.

A single count supports this clone. The chain joins TRBV7-2 to TRBJ2-1, with D perhaps matching TRBD2 (7 bases). Trimming shortened V by 1 base and J by 1 base, and 11 bases separated the two germline ends. This CDR3 comprises 16 residues. In germline, CDR1 is SGHTA, CDR2 FQGNSA. The chain's CDR3 is CASSLGRGASYNEQFF. In DNA, the CDR3 is TGTGCCAGCAGCTTAGGCCGGGGGGCTTCCTACAATGAGCAGTTCTTC. Full variable domain (rest looked up from reference TRBV7-2 and TRBJ2-1): GAGVSQSPSNKVTEKGKDVELRCDPISGHTALYWYRQSLGQGLEFLIYFQGNSAPDKSGLPSDRFSAERTGGSVSTLTIQRTQQEDSAVYLCASSLGRGASYNEQFFGPGTRLTVL.

The rearrangement joins TRBV7-9 to TRBJ2-7, with 9 bases identical to TRBD1. J gave up 1 base and V 2 bases, and 6 bases lay outside the gene matches. Germline V CDR1 and CDR2: SEHNR, FQNEAQ (reference sequence). The CDR3 contains 16 residues. CDR3 nucleotide sequence: TGTGCCAGCAGCTTATTTTTCGGGACAGGGTCCTACGAGCAGTACTTC. It encodes CASSLFFGTGSYEQYF.

CDR3 sequence (DNA): TGTGCCATCAGTGGGGGTCCCGGGACAGGGACGGCTGGCTACACCTTC. It is translated as CAISGGPGTGTAGYTF. The chain couples TRBV10-3 to TRBJ1-2, with 9 bases identical to TRBD1. The V gene end was trimmed by 4 bases and the J gene end by 7 bases; junction bases not matched to a gene: 13. The CDR3 spans 16 residues. Germline CDR1 reads ENHRY; CDR2 reads SYGVKD.

This rearrangement joins TRBV30 to TRBJ1-1; D is undetermined. The CDR3 loop spans 13 amino acids. V was shortened by 4 bases and J by 4 bases, with 13 bases between the two germline ends. Looked up from germline, CDR1 is GTSNPN and CDR2 is SVGIG (reference sequence). The chain's CDR3 is CAWMAIPSTEAFF. CDR3 DNA sequence: TGTGCCTGGATGGCAATCCCCAGCACTGAAGCTTTCTTT. Full variable domain (missing parts from reference TRBV30 and TRBJ1-1): SQTIHQWPATLVQPVGSPLSLECTVEGTSNPNLYWYRQAAGRGLQLLFYSVGIGQISSEVPQNLSASRPQDRQFILSSKKLLLSDSGFYLCAWMAIPSTEAFFGQGTRLTVV.

The gene calls are TRBV7-9 and TRBJ2-1; TRBD2 agrees at 9 bases. CDR3 length: 15 residues. V gave up 5 bases and J gave up 6 bases; unmatched junction bases: 8. CDR1 SEHNR and CDR2 FQNEAQ come from the germline V gene (reference sequence). The CDR3 region is CASSVDAGGSNEQFF. For the CDR3, the DNA is TGTGCCAGCAGCGTCGATGCGGGAGGGAGCAATGAGCAGTTCTTC.

The chain recombines TRBV19 with TRBJ2-1; 7 nucleotides line up with TRBD2. The germline gives CDR1 LNHDA, CDR2 SQIVND (reference sequence). J was trimmed by 5 bases and V by 4 bases; bases with no gene match: 11. This CDR3 has 16 amino acids. CDR3 nucleotides: TGTGCCAGTAGTAATATTTTGACTAGCACTAACAATGAGCAGTTCTTC. Its translation is CASSNILTSTNNEQFF. Supplemented by reference TRBV19 and TRBJ2-1, the full variable domain reads DGGITQSPKYLFRKEGQNVTLSCEQNLNHDAMYWYRQDPGQGLRLIYYSQIVNDFQKGDIAEGYSVSREKKESFPLTVTSAQKNPTAFYLCASSNILTSTNNEQFFGPGTRLTVL.

As to this clone: The same CDR3 also results from other DNA sequences found in this sample. This chain connects TRBV5-1 to TRBJ2-3; possible D gene TRBD2, 5 bases. Between the trimmed V and J ends, which lost 0 bases and 5 bases, there was a span of 10 bases. CDR3 length: 14 amino acids. Per the germline V gene, CDR1 is SGHRS and CDR2 is YFSETQ. The CDR3 loop is CASSLDRGIDTQYF. CDR3 bases: TGCGCCAGCAGCTTGGATCGGGGAATAGATACGCAGTATTTT.

This sequence joins TRBV19 and TRBJ1-2; no firm D call. With 4 bases removed from V and 5 bases from J, the gap between germline ends came to 20 bases. CDR1 is LNHDA, CDR2 SQIVND, per germline (reference sequence). The CDR3 loop spans 16 amino acids. The CDR3 reads CASSKSVGVLGYGYTF. CDR3 in DNA: TGTGCCAGTAGTAAATCAGTGGGTGTCCTTGGTTATGGCTACACCTTC.

The rearrangement uses TRBV7-7 and TRBJ2-2; no reliable D call. Germline CDR1 and CDR2: SSHAT and FNYEAQ (reference sequence). Trimming took 5 bases from V and 4 from J, leaving 14 bases between them. The CDR3 extends over 15 amino acids. CDR3 sequence (DNA): TGTGCCAGCAGCCCGGTGGGATCGATCACCGGGGAGCTGTTTTTT. Protein sequence: CASSPVGSITGELFF. The full variable domain, completed using reference TRBV7-7 and TRBJ2-2, is GAGVSQSPRYKVTKRGQDVTLRCDPISSHATLYWYQQALGQGPEFLTYFNYEAQPDKSGLPSDRFSAERPEGSISTLTIQRTEQRDSAMYRCASSPVGSITGELFFGEGSRLTVL.

This chain uses TRBV5-1 with TRBJ2-7; no clear D gene. The germline CDR1 and CDR2 sequences are SGHRS and YFSETQ. Deletions cut 4 bases from V and 2 bases from J, with 13 bases between. The CDR3 has 14 amino acids. CDR3 residues: CASSREAAAYEQYF. In DNA form, the CDR3 reads TGCGCCAGCAGCCGCGAGGCAGCCGCCTACGAGCAGTACTTC.

This sequence joins TRBV18 and TRBJ1-4; D is unclear. The CDR3 length is 15 residues. V was cut by 6 bases and J by 8 bases, with 19 bases left in between. From germline, CDR1 is KGHSH and CDR2 LQKENI. CDR3 bases: TGTGCCAGCTCGCTGTACGAGCCCTTGGACGAAAAACTGTTTTTT. This translates into CASSLYEPLDEKLFF.

The chain carries TRBV7-2 and TRBJ2-7; no firm D call. CDR3 length: 15 residues. V lost 3 bases and J 2 bases, leaving 14 bases between the germline ends. Germline V gene lookup returns CDR1 SGHTA and CDR2 FQGNSA. CDR3 DNA: TGTGCCAGCAGCTTGGCCCCTGAGAGAACCTACGAGCAGTACTTC. The encoded protein is CASSLAPERTYEQYF.

V and J are TRBV29-1 and TRBJ1-5; no clear D gene. With 7 bases removed from V and 7 bases from J, the gap between germline ends came to 14 bases. This CDR3 comprises 12 residues. Germline lookup yields CDR1 SQVTM and CDR2 ANQGSEA. In DNA, the CDR3 is TGCAGCGCCGGGGAGGTTGGACAGCCCCAGCATTTT. Protein product: CSAGEVGQPQHF.

The chain has TRBV11-2 and TRBJ2-6, with D hard to call. Germline values: CDR1 SGHAT, CDR2 FQNNGV. The V end lost 5 bases, the J end lost 1 base, and 9 bases lay between the germline ends. This CDR3 region has 15 residues. CDR3 nucleotides: TGTGCCAGCAGCGCCTATGGGTCTGGGGCCAACGTCCTGACTTTC. This gives the protein CASSAYGSGANVLTF.

V gene TRBV19 combines with J gene TRBJ2-7, with 11 bases that match TRBD1. The germline V gene encodes CDR1 LNHDA and CDR2 SQIVND (reference sequence). The V and J ends lost 7 bases and 3 bases, in that order; junction bases with no gene match: 11. CDR3 length equals 16 residues. CDR3 in amino acids: CASTPAAGTGGYEQYF. The DNA for the CDR3 is TGTGCCAGTACCCCCGCGGCCGGGACAGGGGGCTACGAGCAGTACTTC.

The rearrangement uses TRBV5-6 and TRBJ2-7; D possibly corresponds to TRBD1 (7 bases). V was cut by 0 bases and J by 0 bases, with 13 bases left in between. The CDR3 has 16 amino acids. Germline-derived CDR1 and CDR2 are SGHDT and YYEEEE. The CDR3 DNA reads as TGTGCCAGCAGCTTGGGGAGGGACAGAGTCTCCTACGAGCAGTACTTC. It codes for CASSLGRDRVSYEQYF.

Comments on this clone: The junction shows a germline mismatch at one end, possibly a read error. This specimen includes other DNA sequences encoding the same CDR3. The chain recombines TRBV7-8 with TRBJ1-2, with a weak D call TRBD1 (5 bases). CDR1 is SGHVS, CDR2 FQNEAQ, per germline. This CDR3 comprises 14 residues. CDR3 in amino acids: CASSFRDLGYGYTF. CDR3 coding DNA: TGTGCCAGCAGCTTCCGGGACCTTGGGTATGGCTACACTTTC.

The gene calls are TRBV19 and TRBJ1-5, with D hard to call. This CDR3 contains 15 residues. Between the trimmed V and J ends, which lost 0 bases and 10 bases, there was a span of 16 bases. The germline gives CDR1 LNHDA, CDR2 SQIVND (reference sequence). In nucleotides, the CDR3 is TGTGCCAGTAGTATAGAGGGGAGAGGGATCAGCCCCCAGCATTTT. Translating it yields CASSIEGRGISPQHF.